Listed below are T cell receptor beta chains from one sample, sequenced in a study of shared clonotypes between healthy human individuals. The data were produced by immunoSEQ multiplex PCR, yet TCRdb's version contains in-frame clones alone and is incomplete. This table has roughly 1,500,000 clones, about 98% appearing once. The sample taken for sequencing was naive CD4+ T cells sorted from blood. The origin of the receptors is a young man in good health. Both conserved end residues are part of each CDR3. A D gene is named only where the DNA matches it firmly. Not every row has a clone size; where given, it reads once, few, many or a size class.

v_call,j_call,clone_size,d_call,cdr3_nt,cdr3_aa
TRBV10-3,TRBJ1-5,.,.,TGTGCCATCGGGGGGAGCGGTCAGCCCCAGCATTTT,CAIGGSGQPQHF
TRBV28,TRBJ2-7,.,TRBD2,TGTGCCAGCAGTTCCGGGACTAGCGTCCCCTACGAGCAGTACTTC,CASSSGTSVPYEQYF
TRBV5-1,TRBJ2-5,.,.,TGCGCCAGCTCCGTAGCAGAGACCCAGTACTTC,CASSVAETQYF
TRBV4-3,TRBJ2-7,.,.,TGCGCCAGCAGCCAAGTTACCGGAGGCCGGGCCGAGCAGTACTTC,CASSQVTGGRAEQYF
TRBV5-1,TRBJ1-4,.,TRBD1,TGCGCCAGCAGCTCGGACAGGGGGCTCAAATCTGAAAAACTGTTTTTT,CASSSDRGLKSEKLFF
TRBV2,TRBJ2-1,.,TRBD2,TGTGCCAGCAGTCCTGTGACTAGCATCTCCTACAATGAGCAGTTCTTC,CASSPVTSISYNEQFF
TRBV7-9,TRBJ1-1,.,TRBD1,TGTGCCAGCAGCTTAGGGACAGGGGGCTATGCTGAAGCTTTCTTT,CASSLGTGGYAEAFF
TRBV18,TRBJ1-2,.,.,TGTGCCAGCTCATCTCTCTATGGCTACACCTTC,CASSSLYGYTF
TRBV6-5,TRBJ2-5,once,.,TGTGCCAGCAGAAATGGGGGTCCACAAGAGACCCAGTACTTC,CASRNGGPQETQYF
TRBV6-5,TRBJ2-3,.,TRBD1,TGTGCCAGCAGTTATCAACTCCCCACAGGGGGACATACGCAGTATTTT,CASSYQLPTGGHTQYF
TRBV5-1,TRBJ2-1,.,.,TGCGCCAGCAGCCCCTACCCCGACTATCCTGAGCAGTTCTTC,CASSPYPDYPEQFF
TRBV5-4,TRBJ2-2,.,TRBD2,TGTGCCAGCAGCGGCGGACTAGCGGGAACCCACGGGGAGCTGTTTTTT,CASSGGLAGTHGELFF
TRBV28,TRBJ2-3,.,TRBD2,TGTGCCAGCAGCATGGGGGGGAGCACAGATACGCAGTATTTT,CASSMGGSTDTQYF
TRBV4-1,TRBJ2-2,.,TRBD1,TGCGCCAGCAGCCAGGGAGACAGGGTGTTTTCCGGGGAGCTGTTTTTT,CASSQGDRVFSGELFF
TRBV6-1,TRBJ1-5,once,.,TGTGCCAGCACCAGGTGGACAGTAAGCAATCAGCCCCAGCATTTT,CASTRWTVSNQPQHF
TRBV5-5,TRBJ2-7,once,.,TGTGCCAGCAGCATGCCCCGTGGGAGCGGACAAACCTACGAGCAGTACTTC,CASSMPRGSGQTYEQYF
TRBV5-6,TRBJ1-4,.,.,TGTGCCAGCAGCCCAATCGGTGAAAAACTGTTTTTT,CASSPIGEKLFF
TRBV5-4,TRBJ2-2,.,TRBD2,TGTGCCAGCAGCTTGGCCGGACTAGCCCCCGGGGAGCTGTTTTTT,CASSLAGLAPGELFF
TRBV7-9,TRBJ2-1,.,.,TGTGCCAGCAGCGCACTAGTCTCCTACAATGAGCAGTTCTTC,CASSALVSYNEQFF
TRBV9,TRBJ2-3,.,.,TGTGCCAGCAGCGACCCCACAGATACGCAGTATTTT,CASSDPTDTQYF
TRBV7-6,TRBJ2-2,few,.,TGTGCCAGCAGCTTAGCGGGAGACACCGGGGAGCTGTTTTTT,CASSLAGDTGELFF